This is a list of T cell receptor beta chains from one sample in a study of OX40 agonist ivuxolimab in advanced cancers. Using immunoSEQ multiplex PCR, the repertoire was profiled, and TCRdb retains in-frame clones only, with some absent. The sample lists fewer than 90,000 clones, 85% to 95% occurring once. Source: CD4+ or CD8+ T cells sorted from blood, taken in a trial of the OX40 agonist ivuxolimab. These receptor sequences come from an adult with an advanced solid tumor such as melanoma, head and neck, liver or kidney cancer. Each CDR3 is given with its conserved first and last residue. The order of the fields is J gene, clone size, V gene, D gene, CDR3 length, CDR3 DNA, CDR3 protein. D genes are given only for firm matches. Clone sizes are given selectively: once, few, many, or a class where the clone is expanded.

TRBJ2-1 | . | TRBV28 | . | 16 | TGTGCCAGCAGTCCCCCAGGCCCCAGCTCCTACAATGAGCAGTTCTTC | CASSPPGPSSYNEQFF
TRBJ2-5 | once | TRBV11-2 | . | 12 | TGTGCCAGCAGCTTAGCGAGAGAGACCCAGTACTTC | CASSLARETQYF
TRBJ2-6 | . | TRBV6-6 | . | 13 | TGTGCCAGCAGTTCACAGGGCGCCAACGTCCTGACTTTC | CASSSQGANVLTF
TRBJ2-7 | . | TRBV18 | TRBD2 | 15 | TGTGCCAGCTCATCACCCAGCGGGAGCAAGAACGAGCAGTACTTC | CASSSPSGSKNEQYF
TRBJ1-2 | . | TRBV2 | . | 11 | TGTGCCAGCAGTGCAGGTGGGGGCTACACCTTC | CASSAGGGYTF
TRBJ2-3 | . | TRBV7-2 | . | 12 | TGTGCCAGCAGCTTAACCTCAGATACGCAGTATTTT | CASSLTSDTQYF
TRBJ2-1 | . | TRBV2 | . | 15 | TGTGCCAGCAGTGAAGCGCTTCAGGAAGCCGGCGAGCAGTTCTTC | CASSEALQEAGEQFF
TRBJ2-7 | . | TRBV5-4 | TRBD1 | 15 | TGTGCCAGCAGCTTTGCCCCGACAGGGAGCTACGAGCAGTACTTC | CASSFAPTGSYEQYF
TRBJ1-5 | . | TRBV27 | TRBD1 | 16 | TGTGCCAGCAGTTGGACAGGGATTCATAGCAATCAGCCCCAGCATTTT | CASSWTGIHSNQPQHF
TRBJ2-1 | once | TRBV7-2 | . | 15 | TGTGCCAGCAGCTTAGTTGGGACTGTTGACAATGAGCAGTTCTTC | CASSLVGTVDNEQFF
TRBJ2-5 | . | TRBV7-7 | . | 14 | TGTGCTAGCAGCTTGTCGGGAATCGGGGAGACCCAGTACTTC | CASSLSGIGETQYF
TRBJ1-2 | . | TRBV2 | . | 13 | TGTGCCAGCAGTGATGATCCCCTGAGGGGCTACACCTTC | CASSDDPLRGYTF